The source of this TCR beta chain is a study of human T cells and chemical hapten exposure. On the study more broadly: Skin on the upper inner arm, approximately 2 cm by approximately 2 cm in size, was sensitized with 2% DPC.

This clonotype was counted a few times. Germline CDR1 is LGHNT and CDR2 is FRNRAP. This CDR3 has 11 residues. V was pared by 4 bases and J by 3 bases, with 3 bases between. As to time point: pre-sensitization, week 0. Regarding treatment: therapeutic diphenylcyclopropenone sensitization with weekly scalp DPC. From whole blood left unfractionated, total RNA was extracted. Each donor was an alopecia patient between 18 and 70 years of age who qualified for DPC. Per the original data handling: A per-sample median of around 100,000 TCRs was observed, with a range of roughly 20,000 to 750,000. TCRdb re-analysed the RACE reads in MiXCR, keeping a single row per CDR3 protein. The V and J calls shown here were made by TCRdb, not taken from the authors' results. The data show over 50,000 distinct CDR3 sequences, roughly 10% seen once.

Specimen: whole blood, collected in connection with sensitization to the hapten diphenylcyclopropenone (DPC). J is TRBJ2-5 and V is TRBV12-5, with D unclear. The receptor was isolated from a woman in her twenties or thirties with alopecia areata. Some clones in this sample may be carry-over from other donors' samples. CDR3 region: CASGYEETQYF. CDR3 nucleotides: TGTGCTAGTGGTTACGAAGAGACCCAGTACTTC. Full variable domain (missing parts from reference TRBV12-5 and TRBJ2-5): DARVTQTPRHKVTEMGQEVTMRCQPILGHNTVFWYRQTMMQGLELLAYFRNRAPLDDSGMPKDRFSAEMPDATLATLKIQPSEPRDSAVYFCASGYEETQYFGPGTRLLVL.